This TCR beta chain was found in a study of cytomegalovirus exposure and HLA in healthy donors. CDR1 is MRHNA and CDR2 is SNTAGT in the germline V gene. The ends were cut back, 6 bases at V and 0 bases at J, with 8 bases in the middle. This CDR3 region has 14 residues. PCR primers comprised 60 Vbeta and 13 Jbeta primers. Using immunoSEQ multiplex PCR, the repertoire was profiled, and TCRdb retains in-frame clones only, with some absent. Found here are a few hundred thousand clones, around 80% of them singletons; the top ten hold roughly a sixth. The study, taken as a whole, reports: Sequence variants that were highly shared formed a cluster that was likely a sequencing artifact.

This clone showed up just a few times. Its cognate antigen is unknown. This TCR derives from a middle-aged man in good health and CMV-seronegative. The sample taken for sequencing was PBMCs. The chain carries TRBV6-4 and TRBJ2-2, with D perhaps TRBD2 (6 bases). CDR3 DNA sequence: TGTGCCAGCAGACTAGCCACGAACACCGGGGAGCTGTTTTTT. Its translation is CASRLATNTGELFF.